This T cell receptor (beta chain) was observed in a study of T cells after yellow fever vaccination (dated by TCRdb to the late 2010s). A note on the overall study: The SMART-Seq v4 Ultra Low Input RNA kit was used to prepare libraries from fractions with low cell numbers. Two healthy male donors made up the cohort, one aged 18 to 30 years and the other aged 30 to 40 years. Bulk TCR alpha and beta repertoires were sequenced longitudinally to track T-cell clones before and after primary and booster YFV17D yellow fever vaccination. Blood was collected at multiple timepoints before and after primary and secondary immunization, and bulk PBMC replicates and cell subsets were isolated. General conclusions and limits of the study: Compared with the primary T-cell response, the secondary T-cell response was faster but weaker, reaching its peak on day 5 rather than on day 15. Because the study included only a couple of donors, the extent to which the findings can be generalized is limited. Computational filtering was needed because FACS-sorted repertoires could contain abundant contaminating clonotypes from the bulk population. Most clones expanded after primary vaccination were re-detected after the booster (96% of CD4 and around nine tenths of CD8), suggesting broad memory maintenance. A small share of clonotypes was detected in both CD4 and CD8 compartments, with the overlap likely arising from convergent recombination.

TCR cDNA was synthesized by 5'RACE template switching, which introduced a universal primer site and unique molecular identifiers. Priming of cDNA synthesis was performed from both the TCR alpha and TCR beta constant segments. Two PCR steps were used to amplify libraries, with sample barcodes and sequencing adapters being added in the second step. Sequencing of libraries was performed on Illumina HiSeq 2500 (2x100 bp) or NovaSeq (2x150 bp). The authors' analysis ran thus. MIGEC was used to demultiplex reads and collapse the reads into UMI consensus sequences, and MiXCR was used for V(D)J alignment. Vaccine-responding clonotypes were defined with edgeR using replicate PBMC samples, requiring FDR below 0.01 and a log2 fold change above 5 up to day 15. Each bulk clonotype was labeled CD4 or CD8 based on which sequenced repertoire, CD4 or CD8, contained the clonotype at higher abundance. In TCRdb, the public reads were trimmed at Q25 with fastp and aligned with MiXCR, with productive beta chains retained. CDR3 protein duplicates are merged, each entry listing the most common genes and DNA. TCRdb, not the authors, supplied the V and J calls. In this sample the table shows 500,000 to 650,000 distinct CDR3 sequences, roughly 13% of which occur a single time. The leading ten clones occupy roughly an eighth of the sample.

CDR1 and CDR2, looked up from the germline V gene, are SGHTA and FQGNSA. The CDR3 covers 14 residues, taking in both the cysteine and the phenylalanine. Left in the record is the CDR3 DNA by itself, 42 bases read in frame from the first base. Cut back by 5 bases and 2 bases, the V and J ends lie 12 bases apart. This clonotype was counted between two and nine times. Its antigen is currently not known. No base quality information exists; no much larger clone differs at one position. The sample's treatment or condition label is to be understood as: live attenuated yellow fever vaccine strain. At each blood-draw timepoint, two biological replicates of bulk PBMCs were collected. PBMCs were isolated from peripheral blood using a standard Ficoll-Paque protocol. TriZol was used to extract RNA from bulk PBMCs, CD4 and CD8 fractions, and dextramer-positive and dextramer-negative fractions.

This clonotype was obtained from a man aged 25 to 40 who received the YFV17D yellow fever vaccine. Recombination joined TRBV7-2 with TRBJ2-5, with the D segment identity uncertain. The sequencing used PBMCs, collected on the day of the yellow fever booster vaccination. The CDR3 amino acid sequence is: CASSRVYFQETQYF. The nucleotides read TGTGCCAGCAGCCGGGTTTACTTTCAAGAGACCCAGTACTTC.